This T cell receptor beta chain was sequenced in a study of T cell responses to AZD1222 COVID-19 vaccine. Study-wide points: Breadth and depth of Spike-specific TCRs rose after two AZD1222 doses. Clonal diversity was possibly underestimated, and the donors were mostly white British, with more females. The reported proportion of spike-specific TCRs targeting unmutated variant regions was nearly half.

Sequencing used immunoSEQ multiplex PCR; TCRdb keeps in-frame clones, though not all of them. In the table there are about 120,000 clones, approximately 85% of which are singletons. CDR1 and CDR2 from the germline V gene are MGHRA and YSYEKL. V was clipped by 6 bases and J by 6 bases, with 12 bases between them. The CDR3 length is 14 residues. Remarks on this clone: Its antigen is unidentified.

This sequence originates from an adult in good health. The specimen was peripheral blood, collected on day 0 of MenACWY control vaccination. The chain recombines TRBV4-1 with TRBJ1-6; D remains unclear. This CDR3 reads CASRKDPANSPLHF. In nucleotides, the CDR3 is TGCGCCAGCAGAAAAGATCCAGCTAATTCACCCCTCCACTTT.